Listed here is a single T cell receptor (beta chain). These data come from a study of blood T cell repertoires in COVID-19. Sequencing was performed with immunoSEQ multiplex PCR; in TCRdb, only in-frame clones are kept and a portion is missing. The sample lists 130,000 to 150,000 clones, 88% seen once, with under 12% in the top ten. The CDR3 is made up of 18 amino acids. V shed 1 base, J shed 10 bases, and the junction held 16 bases outside the gene matches. Germline CDR1 LGHDT, CDR2 YNNKEL (reference sequence). The origin of this receptor is a man aged 45-65 years with active or convalescent COVID-19. The rearrangement joins TRBV3-1 (or the pseudogene TRBV3-2) to TRBJ2-1; TRBD2 matches 10 bases. The sample was peripheral blood. The CDR3 protein is CASSQVGSGRARTGEQFF. The CDR3 bases are TGTGCCAGCAGCCAAGTAGGAAGCGGGAGGGCCCGTACGGGGGAGCAGTTCTTC.